A selection of T cell receptor beta chains follows, all from one sample in a study of blood T cell repertoires in COVID-19. Some clones are missing from TCRdb's copy, which holds only in-frame ones; the method was immunoSEQ multiplex PCR. In the table there are some 290,000 clones, approximately 86% of which are singletons. The sample comprised peripheral blood. The receptors were sampled from a man younger than 35 with active or convalescent COVID-19. CDR3s include the opening cysteine and the closing phenylalanine or tryptophan. D genes are given only for firm matches. Size is stated for part of the rows, as once, few or many counts, or as a class when the clone is expanded.

d_call: TRBD1
clone_size: .
j_call: TRBJ1-5
v_call: TRBV28
cdr3_nt: TGTGCCAGCAGTTTCGGGACAGGGTTTAGCAATCAGCCCCAGCATTTT
cdr3_aa: CASSFGTGFSNQPQHF

d_call: .
clone_size: .
j_call: TRBJ2-5
v_call: TRBV28
cdr3_nt: TGTGCCAGCAGTTTGTACGGGGGGCCCCGGTACCAAGAGACCCAGTACTTC
cdr3_aa: CASSLYGGPRYQETQYF

d_call: TRBD1
clone_size: .
j_call: TRBJ2-7
v_call: TRBV6-6
cdr3_nt: TGTGCCAGCAGCTCGTCGACAGGGAATACCGAGCAGTACTTC
cdr3_aa: CASSSSTGNTEQYF

d_call: .
clone_size: .
j_call: TRBJ1-2
v_call: TRBV9
cdr3_nt: TGTGCCAGCAGCGTAGGGACAGCTGAGGCCTATGGCTACACCTTC
cdr3_aa: CASSVGTAEAYGYTF

d_call: TRBD1
clone_size: .
j_call: TRBJ2-6
v_call: TRBV19
cdr3_nt: TGTGCCAGTCGAAGGGGGCGACTATACCACTCTGGGGCCAACGTCCTGACTTTC
cdr3_aa: CASRRGRLYHSGANVLTF

d_call: .
clone_size: once
j_call: TRBJ2-2
v_call: TRBV30
cdr3_nt: TGTGCCTACGGACGGCGGGACGGGGAGCTGTTTTTT
cdr3_aa: CAYGRRDGELFF

d_call: .
clone_size: .
j_call: TRBJ1-2
v_call: TRBV20-1
cdr3_nt: TGCAGTGCTGAAGAGGTGGTGGGCTACACCTTC
cdr3_aa: CSAEEVVGYTF

d_call: TRBD2
clone_size: few
j_call: TRBJ2-7
v_call: TRBV11-2
cdr3_nt: TGTGCCAGCAGCTTAGTTCTCCAGCGGGAGAAGTACTTC
cdr3_aa: CASSLVLQREKYF

d_call: .
clone_size: .
j_call: TRBJ2-6
v_call: TRBV7-2
cdr3_nt: TGTGCCAGCAGCTCCCCAGGCAGCCACTCTGGGGCCAACGTCCTGACTTTC
cdr3_aa: CASSSPGSHSGANVLTF

d_call: TRBD2
clone_size: .
j_call: TRBJ2-3
v_call: TRBV28
cdr3_nt: TGTGCCAGCAAAGAGCGGGACTGGGGAGATACGCAGTATTTT
cdr3_aa: CASKERDWGDTQYF

d_call: TRBD2
clone_size: once
j_call: TRBJ2-2
v_call: TRBV28
cdr3_nt: TGTGCCAGCAGTTCCTTCTTACTAGCGGGGGGGAAAAACACCGGGGAGCTGTTTTTT
cdr3_aa: CASSSFLLAGGKNTGELFF

d_call: .
clone_size: few
j_call: TRBJ1-2
v_call: TRBV6-4
cdr3_nt: TGTGCCAGCAGGAGGGGAGGCCAGTCTAACTATGGCTACACCTTC
cdr3_aa: CASRRGGQSNYGYTF

d_call: .
clone_size: .
j_call: TRBJ2-2
v_call: TRBV28
cdr3_nt: TGTGCCAGCAGGTACGGGACGAACACCGGGGAGCTGTTTTTT
cdr3_aa: CASRYGTNTGELFF

d_call: TRBD2
clone_size: .
j_call: TRBJ2-5
v_call: TRBV6-2/TRBV6-3
cdr3_nt: TGTGCCAGCAGTCCCCGTGGGGGGGAAGAGACCCAGTACTTC
cdr3_aa: CASSPRGGEETQYF

d_call: .
clone_size: .
j_call: TRBJ1-2
v_call: TRBV7-9
cdr3_nt: TGTGCCAGCAGCCAGCTTGGGCAGGTTGAAGGCTACACCTTC
cdr3_aa: CASSQLGQVEGYTF

d_call: .
clone_size: .
j_call: TRBJ1-2
v_call: TRBV28
cdr3_nt: TGTGCCAGCAGTTTGGCGGGGTCCTACACCTTC
cdr3_aa: CASSLAGSYTF

d_call: .
clone_size: .
j_call: TRBJ2-3
v_call: TRBV7-9
cdr3_nt: TGTGCCAGCACCTTCGGCGGAGCCACAGATACGCAGTATTTT
cdr3_aa: CASTFGGATDTQYF

d_call: .
clone_size: .
j_call: TRBJ1-1
v_call: TRBV30
cdr3_nt: TGTGCCTGGACGGGGACTGAAGCTTTCTTT
cdr3_aa: CAWTGTEAFF

d_call: TRBD1
clone_size: .
j_call: TRBJ2-3
v_call: TRBV5-6
cdr3_nt: TGTGCCAGCAGCTTGGGGGACAGAACTTATTATACTAGCACAGATACGCAGTATTTT
cdr3_aa: CASSLGDRTYYTSTDTQYF

d_call: .
clone_size: .
j_call: TRBJ1-5
v_call: TRBV23-1
cdr3_nt: TGCGCCAGCAGTCAATCACAGGGATCTCAGCCCCAGCATTTT
cdr3_aa: CASSQSQGSQPQHF

d_call: .
clone_size: .
j_call: TRBJ1-5
v_call: TRBV7-8
cdr3_nt: TGTGCCAGCAGCTTAGACGGGAATAATCAGCCCCAGCATTTT
cdr3_aa: CASSLDGNNQPQHF

d_call: TRBD1
clone_size: .
j_call: TRBJ1-2
v_call: TRBV19
cdr3_nt: TGTGCCAGTAGTATTAGTGACAGGGTCTATGGCTACACCTTC
cdr3_aa: CASSISDRVYGYTF

d_call: .
clone_size: once
j_call: TRBJ1-5
v_call: TRBV6-5
cdr3_nt: TGTGCCAGCACTTTCAGCTACGGGGGCAATCAGCCCCAGCATTTT
cdr3_aa: CASTFSYGGNQPQHF

d_call: .
clone_size: .
j_call: TRBJ2-7
v_call: TRBV5-8
cdr3_nt: TGTGCCAGCAGCTCACATACCCGAGGCCCCGAGCAGTACTTC
cdr3_aa: CASSSHTRGPEQYF

d_call: TRBD1
clone_size: .
j_call: TRBJ1-4
v_call: TRBV5-1
cdr3_nt: TGCGCCAGCAGCCCGGGGACAGGGTCTGAAAAACTGTTTTTT
cdr3_aa: CASSPGTGSEKLFF

d_call: TRBD2
clone_size: .
j_call: TRBJ2-5
v_call: TRBV4-2
cdr3_nt: TGTGCCAGCAGCCAAGAGGGAGGGGTAGGATTTGAGACCCAGTACTTC
cdr3_aa: CASSQEGGVGFETQYF

d_call: .
clone_size: few
j_call: TRBJ1-2
v_call: TRBV3-1/TRBV3-2
cdr3_nt: TGTGCCAGCAGCCAAGGGATAGACAGAGTAATTAACTATGGCTACACCTTC
cdr3_aa: CASSQGIDRVINYGYTF

d_call: TRBD1
clone_size: few
j_call: TRBJ2-4
v_call: TRBV3-1/TRBV3-2
cdr3_nt: TGTGCCAGCAGCCATGAATACAGGGGACAAAACATTCAGTACTTC
cdr3_aa: CASSHEYRGQNIQYF

d_call: TRBD1
clone_size: .
j_call: TRBJ2-1
v_call: TRBV10-1
cdr3_nt: TGCGCCAGCACCGACAGGGATACCTACAATGAGCAGTTCTTC
cdr3_aa: CASTDRDTYNEQFF

d_call: TRBD1
clone_size: .
j_call: TRBJ1-5
v_call: TRBV18
cdr3_nt: TGTGCCAGCTCACCGGACAGGGTAAATCAGCCCCAGCATTTT
cdr3_aa: CASSPDRVNQPQHF

d_call: TRBD1
clone_size: once
j_call: TRBJ1-1
v_call: TRBV5-1
cdr3_nt: TGCGCCAGCAGCGGGGGGACAGACAACACTGAAGCTTTCTTT
cdr3_aa: CASSGGTDNTEAFF

d_call: TRBD1
clone_size: few
j_call: TRBJ1-2
v_call: TRBV4-2
cdr3_nt: TGTGCCAGCAGCCCGGAGACAGGGACTAACTATGGCTACACCTTC
cdr3_aa: CASSPETGTNYGYTF

d_call: TRBD2
clone_size: .
j_call: TRBJ2-2
v_call: TRBV11-3
cdr3_nt: TGTGCCAGCAGCTTAGGGACGACTAGCGCAGTCACCGGGGAGCTGTTTTTT
cdr3_aa: CASSLGTTSAVTGELFF

d_call: TRBD2
clone_size: few
j_call: TRBJ2-1
v_call: TRBV6-4
cdr3_nt: TGTGCCAGCAGTTCAGAACTAGCGGCCTACAATGAGCAGTTCTTC
cdr3_aa: CASSSELAAYNEQFF

d_call: TRBD1
clone_size: .
j_call: TRBJ1-5
v_call: TRBV27
cdr3_nt: TGTGCCAGCAGGGCGGGGACAGGGAATCAGCCCCAGCATTTT
cdr3_aa: CASRAGTGNQPQHF

d_call: .
clone_size: .
j_call: TRBJ1-2
v_call: TRBV30
cdr3_nt: TGTGCCTGGAGCCGGTCTGACATAGCCTTC
cdr3_aa: CAWSRSDIAF

d_call: TRBD2
clone_size: .
j_call: TRBJ2-3
v_call: TRBV5-1
cdr3_nt: TGCGCCAGCAGCCCGGGGCTAGCGGGGGGGCCTGATACGCAGTATTTT
cdr3_aa: CASSPGLAGGPDTQYF

d_call: .
clone_size: .
j_call: TRBJ1-1
v_call: TRBV18
cdr3_nt: TGTGCCAGCTCTCCGAGCGAGAACACTGAAGCTTTCTTT
cdr3_aa: CASSPSENTEAFF

d_call: TRBD1
clone_size: .
j_call: TRBJ1-4
v_call: TRBV3-1/TRBV3-2
cdr3_nt: TGTGCCAGCAGCCTTTCGACAGGGTGGGAACTGTTTTTT
cdr3_aa: CASSLSTGWELFF